This record covers a single T cell receptor beta chain. Antigen: not known. These data are taken from a study of cytomegalovirus exposure and HLA in healthy donors. Each of the donors was a healthy bone marrow donor. Regarding the study as a whole: Diagnosis of cytomegalovirus status made by the classifier reportedly showed high specificity and sensitivity.

Germline CDR1 SQVTM, CDR2 ANQGSEA. The V end lost 6 bases, the J end lost 3 bases, and 15 bases lay between the germline ends. The CDR3 is 14 amino acids. PCR was performed using 60 Vbeta and 13 Jbeta primers. The protocol was immunoSEQ multiplex PCR, while the TCRdb copy is restricted to in-frame clones and leaves out a portion. The table shows roughly 93,000 clones, with more than 60% occurring only once. This chain connects TRBV29-1 to TRBJ1-3; D perhaps matches TRBD1 (6 bases). The receptor was derived from a human donor in good health. Sequenced input: PBMCs. CDR3 coding DNA: TGCAGCGTGGATACGGGGGGCAGTGGAAACACCATATATTTT. Residues: CSVDTGGSGNTIYF. The entire variable domain, with the rest obtained from reference TRBV29-1 and TRBJ1-3, is as follows: SAVISQKPSRDICQRGTSLTIQCQVDSQVTMMFWYRQQPGQSLTLIATANQGSEATYESGFVIDKFPISRPNLTFSTLTVSNMSPEDSSIYLCSVDTGGSGNTIYFGEGSWLTVV.